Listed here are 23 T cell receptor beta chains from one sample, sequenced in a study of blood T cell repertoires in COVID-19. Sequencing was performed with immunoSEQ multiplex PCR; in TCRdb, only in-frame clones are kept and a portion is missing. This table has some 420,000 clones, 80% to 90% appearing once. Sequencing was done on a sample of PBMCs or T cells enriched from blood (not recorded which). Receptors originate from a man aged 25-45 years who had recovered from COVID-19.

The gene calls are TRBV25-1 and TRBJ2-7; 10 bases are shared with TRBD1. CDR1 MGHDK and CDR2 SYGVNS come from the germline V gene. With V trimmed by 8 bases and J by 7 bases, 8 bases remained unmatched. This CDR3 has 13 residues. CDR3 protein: CASGRQGAGEQYF. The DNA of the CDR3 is TGTGCCAGCGGACGACAGGGGGCGGGGGAGCAGTACTTC.

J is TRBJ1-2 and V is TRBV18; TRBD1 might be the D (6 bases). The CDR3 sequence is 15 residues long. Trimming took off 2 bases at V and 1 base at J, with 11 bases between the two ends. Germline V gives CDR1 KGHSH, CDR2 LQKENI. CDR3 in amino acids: CASSPSQGLNYGYTF. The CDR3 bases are TGTGCCAGCTCACCATCTCAGGGGCTTAACTATGGCTACACCTTC.

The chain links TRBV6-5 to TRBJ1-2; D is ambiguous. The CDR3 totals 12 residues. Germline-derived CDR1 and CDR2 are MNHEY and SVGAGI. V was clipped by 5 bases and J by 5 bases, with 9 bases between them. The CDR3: CASSPGSYGYTF. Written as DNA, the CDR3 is TGTGCCAGCAGTCCCGGGAGTTATGGCTACACCTTC.

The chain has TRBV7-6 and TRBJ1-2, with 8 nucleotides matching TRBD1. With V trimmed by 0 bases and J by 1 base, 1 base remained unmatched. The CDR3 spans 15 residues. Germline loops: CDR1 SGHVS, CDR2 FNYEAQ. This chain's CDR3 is CASSLAGQGNYGYTF. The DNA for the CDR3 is TGTGCCAGCAGCTTAGCCGGACAGGGTAACTATGGCTACACCTTC.

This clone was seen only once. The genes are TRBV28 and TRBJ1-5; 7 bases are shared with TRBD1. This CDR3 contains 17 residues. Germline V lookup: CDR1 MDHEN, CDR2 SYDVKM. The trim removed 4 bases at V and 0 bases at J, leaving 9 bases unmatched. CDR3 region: CASSSLTQGNSNQPQHF. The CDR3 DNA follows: TGTGCCAGCAGTTCCCTTACACAGGGGAATAGCAATCAGCCCCAGCATTTT.

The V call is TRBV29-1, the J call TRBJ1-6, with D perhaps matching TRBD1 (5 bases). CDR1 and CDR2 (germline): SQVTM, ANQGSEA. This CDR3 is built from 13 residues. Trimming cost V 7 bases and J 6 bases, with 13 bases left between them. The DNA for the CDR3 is TGCAGCGCCGCCGACAGTTTTAATTCACCCCTCCACTTT. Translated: CSAADSFNSPLHF.

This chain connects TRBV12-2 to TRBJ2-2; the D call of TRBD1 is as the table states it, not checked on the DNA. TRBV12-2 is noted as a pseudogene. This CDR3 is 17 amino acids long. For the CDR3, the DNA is TGTGCAAGTCGCTTAGCTAACGGGACAAATAACACCGGGGAGCTGTTTTTT. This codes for CASRLANGTNNTGELFF.

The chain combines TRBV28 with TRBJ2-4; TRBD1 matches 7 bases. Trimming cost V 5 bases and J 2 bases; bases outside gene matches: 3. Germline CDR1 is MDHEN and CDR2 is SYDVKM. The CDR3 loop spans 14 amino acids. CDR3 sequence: CASSLRGTKNIQYF. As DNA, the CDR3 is TGTGCCAGCAGTCTCAGGGGGACCAAAAACATTCAGTACTTC.

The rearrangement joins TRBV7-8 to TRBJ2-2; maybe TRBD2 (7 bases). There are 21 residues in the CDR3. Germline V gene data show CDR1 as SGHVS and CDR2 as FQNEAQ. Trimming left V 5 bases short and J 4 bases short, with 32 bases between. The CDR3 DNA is TGTGCCAGCAGCCCCTTTCGTCCTCGGAGGGGGGGGTCCGTTGGCACCGGGGAGCTGTTTTTT. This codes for CASSPFRPRRGGSVGTGELFF.

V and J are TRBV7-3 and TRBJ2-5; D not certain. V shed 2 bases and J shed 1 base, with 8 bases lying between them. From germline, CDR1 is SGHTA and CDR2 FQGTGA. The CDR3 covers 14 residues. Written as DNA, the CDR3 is TGTGCCAGCAGCTTAGGGCGCACCCAAGAGACCCAGTACTTC. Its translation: CASSLGRTQETQYF.

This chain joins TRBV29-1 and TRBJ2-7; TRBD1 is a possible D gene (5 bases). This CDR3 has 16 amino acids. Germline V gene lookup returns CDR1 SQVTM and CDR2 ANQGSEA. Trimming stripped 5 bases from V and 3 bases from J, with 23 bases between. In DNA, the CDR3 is TGCAGCGTTCGTCAGAACTTTGACGGACAACACTACGAGCAGTACTTC. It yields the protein CSVRQNFDGQHYEQYF.

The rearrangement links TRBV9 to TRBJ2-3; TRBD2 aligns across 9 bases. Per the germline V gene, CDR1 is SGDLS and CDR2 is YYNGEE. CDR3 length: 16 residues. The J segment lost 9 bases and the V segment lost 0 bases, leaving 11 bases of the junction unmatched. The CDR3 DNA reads TGTGCCAGCAGCGTAGGGGTAGCGGGAGCTTCGGAGACGCAGTATTTT. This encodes CASSVGVAGASETQYF.

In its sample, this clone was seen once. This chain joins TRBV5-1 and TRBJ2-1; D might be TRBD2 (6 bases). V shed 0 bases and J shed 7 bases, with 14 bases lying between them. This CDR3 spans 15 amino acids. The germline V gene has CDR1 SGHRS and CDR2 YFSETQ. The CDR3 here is CASSLVSSGGNEQFF. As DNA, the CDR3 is TGCGCCAGCAGCTTGGTTAGTAGCGGAGGTAATGAGCAGTTCTTC.

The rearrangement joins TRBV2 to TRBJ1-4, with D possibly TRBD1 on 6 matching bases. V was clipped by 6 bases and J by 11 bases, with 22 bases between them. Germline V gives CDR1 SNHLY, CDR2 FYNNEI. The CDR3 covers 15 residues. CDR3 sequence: CASRWLGQKSVKLFF. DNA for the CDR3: TGTGCCAGCAGGTGGCTTGGACAGAAATCCGTTAAACTGTTTTTT.

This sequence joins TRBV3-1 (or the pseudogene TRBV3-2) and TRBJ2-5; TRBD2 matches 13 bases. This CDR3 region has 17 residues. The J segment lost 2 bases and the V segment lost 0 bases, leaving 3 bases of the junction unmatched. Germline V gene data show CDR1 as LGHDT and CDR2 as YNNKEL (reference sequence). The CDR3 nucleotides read TGTGCCAGCAGCCAAGATCCACTAGCGGGAGGGCAAGAGACCCAGTACTTC. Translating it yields CASSQDPLAGGQETQYF.

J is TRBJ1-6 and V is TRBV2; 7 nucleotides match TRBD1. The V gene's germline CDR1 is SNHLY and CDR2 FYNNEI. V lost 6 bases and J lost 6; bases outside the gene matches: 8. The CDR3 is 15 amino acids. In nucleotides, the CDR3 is TGTGCCAGCAGACAACGGGACAGCAGTAATTCACCCCTCCACTTT. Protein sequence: CASRQRDSSNSPLHF.

The CDR3 is CASSVRQGGEAFF. The DNA for the CDR3 is TGTGCCAGCAGCGTCAGACAGGGTGGTGAAGCTTTCTTT. This rearrangement joins TRBV9 to TRBJ1-1; 7 bases fit TRBD1. This CDR3 has 13 amino acids. The germline gives CDR1 SGDLS, CDR2 YYNGEE. J was trimmed by 7 bases and V by 2 bases; bases with no gene match: 5.

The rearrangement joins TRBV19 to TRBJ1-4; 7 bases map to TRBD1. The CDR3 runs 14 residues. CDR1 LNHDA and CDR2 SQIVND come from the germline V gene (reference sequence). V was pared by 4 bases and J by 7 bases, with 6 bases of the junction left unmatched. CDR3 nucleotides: TGTGCCAGTAGTAACTCACAGGGGATTGAAAAACTGTTTTTT. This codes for CASSNSQGIEKLFF.

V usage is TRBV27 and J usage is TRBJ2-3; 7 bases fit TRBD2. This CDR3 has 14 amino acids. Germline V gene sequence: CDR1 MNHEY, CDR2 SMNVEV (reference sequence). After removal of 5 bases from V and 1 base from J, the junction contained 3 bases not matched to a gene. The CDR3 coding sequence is TGTGCCAGCAGTCATGCGGGAGGCACAGATACGCAGTATTTT. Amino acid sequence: CASSHAGGTDTQYF.

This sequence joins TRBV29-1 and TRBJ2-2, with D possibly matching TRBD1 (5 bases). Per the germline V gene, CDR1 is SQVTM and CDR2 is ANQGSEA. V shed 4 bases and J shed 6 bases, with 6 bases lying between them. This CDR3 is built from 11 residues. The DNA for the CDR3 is TGCAGCGTTGGGGGCGCCGGGGAGCTGTTTTTT. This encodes CSVGGAGELFF.

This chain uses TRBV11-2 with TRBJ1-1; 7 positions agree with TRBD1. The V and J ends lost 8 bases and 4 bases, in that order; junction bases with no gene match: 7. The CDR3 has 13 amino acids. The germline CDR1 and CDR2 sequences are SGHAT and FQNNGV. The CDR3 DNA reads TGTGCCAGCGGGACCCAGGGGGGCACTGAAGCTTTCTTT. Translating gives CASGTQGGTEAFF.

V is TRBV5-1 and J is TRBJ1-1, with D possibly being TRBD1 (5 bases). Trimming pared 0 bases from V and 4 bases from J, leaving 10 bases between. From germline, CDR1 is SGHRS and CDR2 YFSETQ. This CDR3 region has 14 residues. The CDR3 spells CASSLVGQGTEAFF. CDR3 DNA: TGCGCCAGCAGCTTGGTCGGCCAGGGCACTGAAGCTTTCTTT.

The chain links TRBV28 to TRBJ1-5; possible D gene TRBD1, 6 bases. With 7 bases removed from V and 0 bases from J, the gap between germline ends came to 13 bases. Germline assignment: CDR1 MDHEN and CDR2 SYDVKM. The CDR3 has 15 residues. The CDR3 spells CASIKQGNSNQPQHF. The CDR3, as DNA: TGTGCCAGCATTAAACAGGGAAATAGCAATCAGCCCCAGCATTTT.